What follows are 8 T cell receptor beta chains derived from one specimen sequenced in a study of cytomegalovirus exposure and HLA in healthy donors. The PCR contained 60 Vbeta and 13 Jbeta primers. The table came from immunoSEQ multiplex PCR; TCRdb's copy has only in-frame clones and leaves some out. Its listing shows about 96,000 clones. The sequenced sample consisted of PBMCs. The receptors here all came from a woman between 25 and 40 years old in good health and CMV-seronegative.

The chain employs TRBV6-6 and TRBJ1-2; TRBD1 matches at 7 bases. V lost 4 bases and J lost 4; bases outside the gene matches: 3. There are 13 residues in the CDR3. Germline V CDR1 and CDR2: MNHNY, SVGAGI (reference sequence). The CDR3 sequence is CASSSGGGYGYTF. CDR3 nucleotides: TGTGCCAGCAGTTCAGGGGGTGGCTATGGCTACACCTTC.

V is TRBV5-6 and J is TRBJ1-3; D remains ambiguous. The CDR3 totals 13 residues. The germline CDR1 and CDR2 sequences are SGHDT and YYEEEE. V lost 1 base to trimming and J lost 4 bases, with 6 bases between them. The DNA for the CDR3 is TGTGCCAGCAGCTTGTCAAGCGGAAACACCATATATTTT. It is translated as CASSLSSGNTIYF.

According to its frequency, this clone is medium-sized. The chain couples TRBV27 to TRBJ1-1; 9 bases agree with TRBD1. The CDR3 loop spans 15 amino acids. Trimming took 0 bases from V and 10 from J; bases not matched to a gene: 9. The germline gives CDR1 MNHEY, CDR2 SMNVEV (reference sequence). The CDR3 protein is CASSLSKTQGAGAFF. In DNA form, the CDR3 reads TGTGCCAGCAGTTTATCAAAAACACAGGGGGCGGGAGCTTTCTTT.

On this clone: A junction boundary mismatches the germline segment, possibly from a read error. V gene TRBV5-1 combines with J gene TRBJ2-7, with D perhaps matching TRBD1 (6 bases). The CDR3 length is 14 residues. Germline values: CDR1 SGHRS, CDR2 YFSETQ. The CDR3 sequence is CASSLDGDTYGQYF. The CDR3 DNA sequence: TGCGCCAGCAGCTTGGATGGGGACACCTACGGGCAGTACTTC.

The V call is TRBV27, the J call TRBJ1-5, with D perhaps matching TRBD1 (6 bases). This CDR3 has 17 amino acids. Germline CDR1 MNHEY, CDR2 SMNVEV (reference sequence). Trimming cost V 7 bases and J 3 bases, with 22 bases left between them. In nucleotides, the CDR3 is TGTGCCAGCAAGAAAAGGGAGAGAGGACAGCTCAATCAGCCCCAGCATTTT. Its protein product is CASKKRERGQLNQPQHF.

The V gene is TRBV9, the J gene TRBJ1-2, with D possibly TRBD1 on 6 matching bases. CDR1 and CDR2 from the germline V gene are SGDLS and YYNGEE. Trimming cost V 4 bases and J 7 bases, with 14 bases left between them. This CDR3 has 13 residues. CDR3 amino acids: CASSLQGRLGYTF. The CDR3, as DNA: TGTGCCAGCAGCTTACAGGGTAGGCTTGGCTACACCTTC.

The chain combines TRBV4-2 with TRBJ2-7; D is possibly TRBD2 (6 bases). The ends were cut back, 8 bases at V and 7 bases at J, with 15 bases in the middle. CDR1 is LGHNA, CDR2 YNFKEQ, per germline. CDR3 length: 12 residues. The CDR3 DNA reads TGTGCCAGCGAGGGGCCCGCGGGAGAGCAGTACTTC. Protein sequence: CASEGPAGEQYF.

The chain uses TRBV2 and TRBJ1-1; tentative D call: TRBD1 (5 bases). The V gene's germline CDR1 is SNHLY and CDR2 FYNNEI. The CDR3 has 13 amino acids. Deletions cut 1 base from V and 9 bases from J, with 12 bases between. The CDR3 bases are TGTGCCAGCAGTGAAGACGACAGCAAAAAAGCTTTCTTT. As protein: CASSEDDSKKAFF.